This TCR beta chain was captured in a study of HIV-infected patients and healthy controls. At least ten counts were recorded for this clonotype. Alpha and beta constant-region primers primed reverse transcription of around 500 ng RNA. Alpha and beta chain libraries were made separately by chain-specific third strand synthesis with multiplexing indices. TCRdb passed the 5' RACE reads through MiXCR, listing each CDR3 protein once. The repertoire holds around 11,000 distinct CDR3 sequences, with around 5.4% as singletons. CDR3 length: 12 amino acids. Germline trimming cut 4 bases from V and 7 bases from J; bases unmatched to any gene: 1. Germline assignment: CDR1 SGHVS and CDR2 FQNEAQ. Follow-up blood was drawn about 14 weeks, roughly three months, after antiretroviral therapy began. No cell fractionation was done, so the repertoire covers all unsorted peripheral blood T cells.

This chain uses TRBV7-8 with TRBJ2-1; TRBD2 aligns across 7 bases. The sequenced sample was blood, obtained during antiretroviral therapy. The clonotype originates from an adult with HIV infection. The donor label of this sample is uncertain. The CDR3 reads CASSWGGNEQFF. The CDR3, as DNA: TGTGCCAGCAGCTGGGGGGGGAATGAGCAGTTCTTC.